The next 24 T cell receptor beta chains were all read from a single sample in a study of shared clonotypes between healthy human individuals (dated by TCRdb to about 2020). Libraries came from the immunoSEQ multiplex PCR assay. TCRdb's version of the immuneACCESS table is confined to in-frame rearrangements and falls short of the full clone set. An unresolved V gene accounts for under half of the shortfall where checked; the remainder is of unknown origin. The sample table contains approximately 530,000 clones; only one count was recorded for around 96% of them. About 0.06% of the sample goes to the ten largest clones. Input material: naive CD4+ T cells sorted from blood. In light of the paper, this sample's cell subset or site label describes: CD45RA+ positively selected. The receptors derive from a woman younger than 45 in good health.

V is TRBV10-3 and J is TRBJ1-2; 12 bases map to TRBD1. V was clipped by 10 bases and J by 4 bases; unmatched bases: 19. Germline assignment: CDR1 ENHRY and CDR2 SYGVKD. The CDR3 totals 18 residues. CDR3 DNA sequence: TGTGCCACCATGAGACCGGGACAGGGGGCGCGAACCTTCTATGGCTACACCTTC. It translates to CATMRPGQGARTFYGYTF.

This chain joins TRBV5-1 and TRBJ1-5; 10 bases fit TRBD1. Germline CDR1 is SGHRS and CDR2 is YFSETQ. The CDR3 totals 15 residues. V lost 4 bases, J lost 5 bases, and 6 bases stayed unmatched. CDR3 sequence reads: CASSRSGTGDQPQHF. CDR3 nucleotide sequence: TGCGCCAGCAGCCGATCCGGGACAGGGGATCAGCCCCAGCATTTT.

As for this clone: Distinct nucleotide sequences in the sample also encode this CDR3. The chain uses TRBV30 and TRBJ2-3; D gene ambiguous. Per the germline V gene, CDR1 is GTSNPN and CDR2 is SVGIG (reference sequence). The CDR3 has 12 amino acids. Deletions cut 0 bases from V and 3 bases from J, with 4 bases between. CDR3 residues: CAWSVGTDTQYF. As DNA, the CDR3 is TGTGCCTGGAGTGTAGGGACAGATACGCAGTATTTT.

As DNA, the CDR3 is TGTGCCAGCAGCTTACCGCTGGCTAGCGGGAGGGCCTTAGCCTACGAGCAGTACTTC. Amino acids: CASSLPLASGRALAYEQYF. This chain links TRBV7-8 with TRBJ2-7, with TRBD2 identical over 12 bases. V was pared by 2 bases and J by 2 bases, with 13 bases of the junction left unmatched. The germline gives CDR1 SGHVS, CDR2 FQNEAQ. The CDR3 is 19 residues long.

V gene TRBV19 combines with J gene TRBJ2-2, with D possibly TRBD2 on 6 matching bases. Germline CDR1 reads LNHDA; CDR2 reads SQIVND (reference sequence). The CDR3 covers 15 residues. The V and J ends lost 7 bases and 7 bases respectively, with 19 bases between them. The CDR3 sequence: CASTPTPRGIGELFF. Written as DNA, the CDR3 is TGTGCCAGTACCCCGACTCCTCGGGGGATCGGGGAGCTGTTTTTT.

V gene TRBV10-2 combines with J gene TRBJ2-3; D is ambiguous. Germline CDR1 and CDR2: WSHSY and SAAADI. The CDR3 runs to 12 residues. The ends were cut back, 8 bases at V and 1 base at J, with 7 bases in the middle. The CDR3 coding sequence is TGCGCCAGCTTGACTCGCACAGATACGCAGTATTTT. This encodes CASLTRTDTQYF.

The rearrangement joins TRBV4-1 to TRBJ2-1, with D uncertain. Germline-derived CDR1 and CDR2 are MGHRA and YSYEKL. The CDR3 consists of 14 residues. Trimming removed 1 base from V and 10 bases from J, with 14 bases in between. This chain's CDR3 is CASSQGAITREQFF. CDR3 DNA sequence: TGCGCCAGCAGCCAAGGGGCGATAACTCGCGAGCAGTTCTTC.

Remarks on this clone: The sample carries other DNA sequences with the same CDR3. The chain couples TRBV27 to TRBJ1-1, with D unclear. V lost 2 bases and J lost 1, with 5 bases in between. The CDR3 spans 13 residues. Germline V gene sequence: CDR1 MNHEY, CDR2 SMNVEV (reference sequence). The CDR3 here is CASSLRENTEAFF. In DNA, the CDR3 is TGTGCCAGCAGTTTACGTGAGAACACTGAAGCTTTCTTT.

The chain joins TRBV6-4 to TRBJ1-3; D unresolved. V gave up 5 bases and J gave up 2 bases, with 7 bases separating them. Germline V gene sequence: CDR1 MRHNA, CDR2 SNTAGT. The CDR3 is 13 amino acids. The CDR3 nucleotides are TGTGCCAGCAGTCAAAGTGCTGGAAACACCATATATTTT. This gives the protein CASSQSAGNTIYF.

The chain recombines TRBV6-4 with TRBJ2-5; D remains ambiguous. The germline V gene has CDR1 MRHNA and CDR2 SNTAGT. V was trimmed by 4 bases and J by 2 bases, leaving 8 bases between them. The CDR3 is made up of 13 amino acids. CDR3 nucleotide sequence: TGTGCCAGCAGTGTAGAGATTCAAGAGACCCAGTACTTC. This encodes CASSVEIQETQYF.

The chain links TRBV28 to TRBJ1-1; TRBD1 is a possible D gene (6 bases). CDR1 is MDHEN and CDR2 is SYDVKM in the germline V gene. V lost 3 bases, J lost 9 bases, and 11 bases lay in between. The CDR3 extends over 12 amino acids. CDR3 residues: CASSFQGTQAFF. In DNA form, the CDR3 reads TGTGCCAGCAGTTTTCAGGGGACCCAAGCTTTCTTT.

V is TRBV5-4 and J is TRBJ2-1; 15 bases agree with TRBD2. The CDR3 is made up of 16 amino acids. Germline trimming cut 4 bases from V and 8 bases from J; bases unmatched to any gene: 7. Germline CDR1 reads SGHNT; CDR2 reads YYREEE (reference sequence). The CDR3 DNA is TGTGCCAGCAGCCGAGATGGACTAGCGGGAGGGCATGAGCAGTTCTTC. Translated: CASSRDGLAGGHEQFF.

This clone appeared once. The CDR3 DNA reads TGTGCCAGTAGTAGAACTAGCGGGAGCGTCACAGATACGCAGTATTTT. Translating it yields CASSRTSGSVTDTQYF. This chain connects TRBV19 to TRBJ2-3, with TRBD2 matching over 11 bases. V was clipped by 4 bases and J by 2 bases; unmatched bases: 5. There are 16 residues in the CDR3. CDR1 and CDR2 from the germline V gene are LNHDA and SQIVND (reference sequence).

The J gene is TRBJ2-5, the V gene TRBV2; no reliable D call. This CDR3 has 11 amino acids. The germline V gene has CDR1 SNHLY and CDR2 FYNNEI. The V end was cut by 4 bases, the J end by 5 bases, with 5 bases between. The CDR3 spells CASSVVETQYF. CDR3 DNA: TGTGCCAGCAGTGTGGTTGAGACCCAGTACTTC.

This clone appeared a single time. V and J are TRBV5-6 and TRBJ2-6; D unclear. Germline CDR1 reads SGHDT; CDR2 reads YYEEEE. Between the trimmed V and J ends, which lost 0 bases and 3 bases, there was a span of 7 bases. This CDR3 is built from 15 residues. In nucleotides, the CDR3 is TGTGCCAGCAGCTTGGGGAACGTTGGGGCCAACGTCCTGACTTTC. Translating it yields CASSLGNVGANVLTF.

The J gene is TRBJ1-2, the V gene TRBV14; TRBD1 agrees at 8 bases. The CDR3 has 15 amino acids. V gave up 0 bases and J gave up 8 bases; unmatched junction bases: 8. Per germline, CDR1 SGHDN and CDR2 FVKESK. The CDR3, as DNA: TGTGCCAGCAGCCAAGATTGGACAGGGCCGAGGGGCTACACCTTC. Its protein product is CASSQDWTGPRGYTF.

Only a few counts were recorded for this clone. The V gene is TRBV11-2, the J gene TRBJ2-7, with no clear D. V dropped 2 bases and J dropped 3 bases, with 11 bases sitting between them. The length of the CDR3 is 14 residues. Per germline, CDR1 SGHAT and CDR2 FQNNGV. The DNA of the CDR3 is TGTGCCAGCAGCTTAACCGGGCATTTCTACGAGCAGTACTTC. Translation gives CASSLTGHFYEQYF.

This chain joins TRBV6-5 and TRBJ2-7; 13 nucleotides align to TRBD2. With V trimmed by 5 bases and J by 4 bases, 5 bases remained unmatched. The CDR3 sequence is 15 residues long. Germline V lookup: CDR1 MNHEY, CDR2 SVGAGI. The CDR3, as DNA: TGTGCCAGCAGTCCGTCGGGACTAGCGGGGTACGAGCAGTACTTC. Translation: CASSPSGLAGYEQYF.

This chain connects TRBV28 to TRBJ2-3, with 11 positions matching TRBD2. The CDR3 sequence is 15 residues long. V lost 5 bases to trimming and J lost 4 bases; unmatched junction nucleotides: 5. Germline loops: CDR1 MDHEN, CDR2 SYDVKM. This CDR3 is CASSQPGLAADTQYF. Here the CDR3 DNA reads TGTGCCAGCAGTCAACCGGGACTAGCGGCAGATACGCAGTATTTT.

The chain is built from TRBV28 and TRBJ2-7; D is perhaps TRBD2 (7 bases). The germline gives CDR1 MDHEN, CDR2 SYDVKM. The CDR3 totals 15 residues. The ends were cut back, 4 bases at V and 3 bases at J, with 16 bases in the middle. CDR3 sequence: CASSSVGGQIYEQYF. The DNA for the CDR3 is TGTGCCAGCAGTTCGGTGGGGGGGCAAATCTACGAGCAGTACTTC. Complete variable domain (other parts from reference TRBV28 and TRBJ2-7): DVKVTQSSRYLVKRTGEKVFLECVQDMDHENMFWYRQDPGLGLRLIYFSYDVKMKEKGDIPEGYSVSREKKERFSLILESASTNQTSMYLCASSSVGGQIYEQYFGPGTRLTVT.

The chain carries TRBV19 and TRBJ2-5; possibly TRBD2 for D (7 bases). CDR1 and CDR2 (germline): LNHDA, SQIVND (reference sequence). This CDR3 contains 15 residues. Trimming shortened V by 3 bases and J by 11 bases, and 22 bases separated the two germline ends. DNA of the CDR3: TGTGCCAGTAGTATTGTTCCAGCGGGACATCGGGAGCAGTACTTC. Its protein product is CASSIVPAGHREQYF.

The rearrangement links TRBV11-2 to TRBJ2-3; D is ambiguous. V gave up 2 bases and J gave up 4 bases, with 10 bases separating them. This CDR3 region has 14 residues. Per germline, CDR1 SGHAT and CDR2 FQNNGV. CDR3 loop: CASSLLLSADTQYF. The CDR3 nucleotides read TGTGCCAGCAGCTTACTTCTCTCGGCAGATACGCAGTATTTT.

The chain has TRBV2 and TRBJ2-7; perhaps D is TRBD1 or TRBD2 (5 bases each). Germline V gene lookup returns CDR1 SNHLY and CDR2 FYNNEI. The CDR3 has 13 residues. Trimming shortened V by 8 bases and J by 2 bases, and 13 bases separated the two germline ends. CDR3 DNA: TGTGCCAGCCGCCTCCAGGGAGCCTACGAGCAGTACTTC. Its translation is CASRLQGAYEQYF.

The chain couples TRBV11-2 to TRBJ2-3, with D unresolved. Germline-derived CDR1 and CDR2 are SGHAT and FQNNGV. The V gene lost 4 bases and the J gene lost 5 bases, with 13 bases spanning the gap. The CDR3 contains 14 residues. The CDR3 DNA is TGTGCCAGCAGCTCGCCGGTGGCCGGAGATACGCAGTATTTT. Protein sequence: CASSSPVAGDTQYF.